This T cell receptor (beta chain) was captured by sequencing in a study of blood T cells in healthy people across ages. Study results and limitations: Diversity estimates drawn from one million T cells were deemed underestimates. Correlation between TCR beta diversity and naive T cell percentage was strong.

Using a J-beta primer mix together with a sample-barcoded 5' primer, a second PCR was run for roughly 7 to 11 cycles. TCRdb fed the 5' RACE reads into MiXCR, producing one record per CDR3 protein. The data show more than 600,000 distinct CDR3 sequences, 25% seen once. The length of the CDR3 is 11 residues. Germline V gene sequence: CDR1 DFQATT, CDR2 SNEGSKA (reference sequence). A word on this clonotype: The antigen is unknown.

Separately, the same data were catalogued under a study of T cells of mothers and their children. Turning to that study: A few healthy Caucasian mothers and their six children donated. Detection yielded no persistent microchimeric T cell clones.

V and J are TRBV20-1 and TRBJ2-1, with D perhaps TRBD1 (6 bases). The DNA end lines up better with TRBJ2-7; the J call may be wrong. The sample taken for sequencing was blood. The TCR comes from a boy aged 5-17 years in good health. In DNA form, the CDR3 reads TGCAGTGCTAGGGGCCAGGGGGAGCAGTACTTC. Translation gives CSARGQGEQYF.